A selection of T cell receptor beta chains follows, all from one sample in a study of blood T cell repertoires in COVID-19. Profiling relied on immunoSEQ multiplex PCR, and the TCRdb table lists in-frame clones only, not all of them. The table shows roughly 200,000 clones, with roughly 90% occurring only once. The sample was PBMCs or T cells enriched from blood (not recorded which). Every receptor here comes from a woman aged 35 to 49 with acute COVID-19. CDR3s include the opening cysteine and the closing phenylalanine or tryptophan. The order of the fields is CDR3 length, V gene, clone size, J gene, D gene, CDR3 protein, CDR3 DNA. A D gene is named only where the DNA matches it firmly. Clone sizes are given selectively: once, few, many, or a class where the clone is expanded.

>13|TRBV5-1|-|TRBJ1-1|-
CASSLGDFAEAFF
TGCGCCAGCAGCTTAGGGGATTTCGCTGAAGCTTTCTTT
>14|TRBV6-6|-|TRBJ1-2|-
CASSYSASNYGYTF
TGTGCCAGCAGTTACTCTGCCAGTAACTATGGCTACACCTTC
>11|TRBV20-1|-|TRBJ1-6|TRBD1
CSVTGGSPLHF
TGCAGTGTAACAGGGGGATCACCCCTCCACTTT
>16|TRBV7-6|-|TRBJ2-3|-
CASSSESSPITDTQYF
TGTGCCAGCAGCTCCGAGTCCTCACCGATCACAGATACGCAGTATTTT
>17|TRBV15|-|TRBJ2-2|TRBD1
CATSILTGAQRTGELFF
TGTGCCACCAGCATCCTAACAGGGGCCCAAAGGACCGGGGAGCTGTTTTTT
>17|TRBV6-2/TRBV6-3|few|TRBJ1-1|TRBD1
CASSYDPGQGINTEAFF
TGTGCCAGCAGTTATGATCCGGGACAGGGTATAAACACTGAAGCTTTCTTT
>11|TRBV2|-|TRBJ2-1|-
CASSGGGAGIF
TGTGCCAGCAGTGGTGGGGGGGCTGGGATCTTC
>13|TRBV6-5|-|TRBJ1-1|-
CASSYWQDTEAFF
TGTGCCAGCAGTTACTGGCAGGACACTGAAGCTTTCTTT
>12|TRBV29-1|-|TRBJ1-2|-
CSVRENNYGYTF
TGCAGCGTCCGGGAAAATAACTATGGCTACACCTTC
>17|TRBV3-1/TRBV3-2|few|TRBJ2-5|-
CASSRRRLSGGEETQYF
TGTGCCAGCAGCCGCCGAAGGTTAAGCGGCGGGGAAGAGACCCAGTACTTC
>14|TRBV6-5|few|TRBJ1-2|TRBD1
CASRGGQGNYGYTF
TGTGCCAGCAGGGGTGGACAGGGGAACTATGGCTACACCTTC
>13|TRBV14|-|TRBJ2-2|-
CASSPSNTGELFF
TGTGCCAGCAGCCCCTCGAACACCGGGGAGCTGTTTTTT
>13|TRBV10-3|once|TRBJ1-1|-
CAIGGLTNTEAFF
TGTGCCATCGGAGGGCTGACGAACACTGAAGCTTTCTTT